This T cell receptor (beta chain) derives from a study of blood T cell repertoires in COVID-19. Germline CDR1 and CDR2: LNHDA and SQIVND (reference sequence). The CDR3 has 13 amino acids. V lost 4 bases, J lost 4 bases, and 7 bases lay in between. TCRdb's table, derived via immunoSEQ multiplex PCR, lists solely in-frame clones and lacks some. The sample consists of under 250,000 clones, approximately 90% of them appearing once. Patients of the Seattle cohort, enrolled during active infection, were followed longitudinally. Sequenced material: peripheral blood. This TCR came from a woman in her 30s with COVID-19, enrolled during active disease. The chain couples TRBV19 to TRBJ2-2; D unresolved. The CDR3 DNA follows: TGTGCCAGTAGTACAGGCTCCACCGGGGAGCTGTTTTTT. The encoded protein is CASSTGSTGELFF.